This T cell receptor (beta chain) comes out of a study of OX40 agonist ivuxolimab in advanced cancers. Study-level information: Each patient was given ivuxolimab into a vein every 2 weeks, at 0.01 to 10 mg/kg. Dose-escalation patients were diagnosed with hepatocellular carcinoma, melanoma, renal cell cancer or head and neck cancer. Findings and limits, study-wide: CD4+ and CD8+ T cells in blood underwent clonal expansion by week 6 at 0.1 to 3.0 mg/kg.

Produced via immunoSEQ multiplex PCR; TCRdb's table is partial and in-frame only. The sample comprises 70,000 or so clones, roughly 92% of which are singletons, and 0.25% to 0.3% rests with the top ten. A history of autoimmune disease or systemic immunosuppression excluded patients. The germline CDR1 and CDR2 sequences are MNHEY and SMNVEV (reference sequence). The V end was cut by 3 bases, the J end by 1 base, with 10 bases between. This CDR3 has 15 residues. Regarding this clone: Its antigen is still unknown.

This clonotype was obtained from an adult with an advanced solid tumor such as melanoma, head and neck, liver or kidney cancer. The J gene is TRBJ2-1, the V gene TRBV27, with D maybe TRBD2 (6 bases). Sequenced material: CD4+ or CD8+ T cells sorted from blood, taken in a trial of the OX40 agonist ivuxolimab. CDR3 residues: CASSFSGESYNEQFF. CDR3 in DNA: TGTGCCAGCAGTTTTTCGGGAGAATCCTACAATGAGCAGTTCTTC.